The rows below give T cell receptor beta chains drawn from one sample of a study. Each CDR3 protein is one row after TCRdb ran MiXCR on the RT-PCR reads. The sample lists hundreds of thousands of distinct CDR3 sequences; approximately 15% were seen once. Sequenced input: memory CD4+ T cells from blood. These receptors came from a female donor in good health, serving as a healthy control. Both conserved end residues are part of each CDR3. D genes are given only for firm matches. Expanded clones are given a class, and other clones once, few, many or no size at all.

J	V	size	D	DNA	CDR3
TRBJ2-3	TRBV20-1	.	TRBD2	TGCAGTGCGCTAGCGGGGAGCACAGATACGCAGTATTTT	CSALAGSTDTQYF
TRBJ2-2	TRBV4-3	.	.	TGCGCCAGCAGCCAAGGGAACGCGAACACCGGGGAGCTGTTTTTT	CASSQGNANTGELFF
TRBJ1-5	TRBV6-6	.	TRBD1	TGTGCCAGCAGTCCAGGGGGGGTTCAGCCCCAGCATTTT	CASSPGGVQPQHF
TRBJ1-3	TRBV7-2	.	TRBD1	TGTGCCAGCAGCTTCCTCCCGGACAGGGAAAACACCATATATTTT	CASSFLPDRENTIYF
TRBJ1-1	TRBV5-1	.	.	TGCGCCAGCACCCAGACAGGCCTGGGGTACACTGAAGCTTTCTTT	CASTQTGLGYTEAFF
TRBJ1-1	TRBV20-1	.	.	TGCAGTGCTAGCCCCACAGGGTATCGCGGGAACACTGAAGCTTTCTTT	CSASPTGYRGNTEAFF
TRBJ1-5	TRBV27	.	.	TGTGCCAGCAGATACACTGTCGGGGCGGGTCAGCCCCAGCATTTT	CASRYTVGAGQPQHF
TRBJ2-7	TRBV6-5	many	TRBD1	TGTGCCACCCGGCATGGGGACAGGGGGATTTACGAGCAGTACTTC	CATRHGDRGIYEQYF
TRBJ2-2	TRBV20-1	few	.	TGCAGTGCTAGAGGAACCGGGGCAGCGAACACCGGGGAGCTGTTTTTT	CSARGTGAANTGELFF
TRBJ2-7	TRBV7-2	many	TRBD1	TGTGCCAGCAGCACATCGACAGGGATCTCCTACGAGCAGTACTTC	CASSTSTGISYEQYF
TRBJ2-1	TRBV11-2	few	.	TGTGCCAGCAGCTTAAGTACTGTCGATGAGCAGTTCTTC	CASSLSTVDEQFF
TRBJ2-3	TRBV5-1	few	.	TGCGCCAGCAGAGTTGGCGGTCCCACAGATACGCAGTATTTT	CASRVGGPTDTQYF
TRBJ1-5	TRBV6-2/TRBV6-3	.	.	TGTGCCAGCAGTTACCGGCTTCCGCCCCAGCATTTT	CASSYRLPPQHF
TRBJ1-2	TRBV9	many	.	TGTGCCAGCAGCGGATACATGTCTAACTATGGCTACACCTTC	CASSGYMSNYGYTF
TRBJ1-6	TRBV7-7	.	.	TGTGCTAGCAGCTTTTTATGGAGCTCCTATAATTCACCCCTCCACTTT	CASSFLWSSYNSPLHF
TRBJ2-2	TRBV5-1	few	.	TGCGCCAGCAGCTCCATAGTCGGGACGTCCGGGGAGCTGTTTTTT	CASSSIVGTSGELFF
TRBJ2-7	TRBV20-1	many	.	TGCAGTGCTAAAACCGGGACCCTTGCCTACGAGCAGTACTTC	CSAKTGTLAYEQYF
TRBJ2-6	TRBV6-5	many	.	TGTGCCAGCAGTTATGGCGTCTCTGGGGCCAACGTCCTGACTTTC	CASSYGVSGANVLTF
TRBJ2-7	TRBV24-1	few	TRBD1	TGTGCCACCAGTGATTTTGAGGGACAGGGGATCTACGAGCAGTACTTC	CATSDFEGQGIYEQYF
TRBJ1-1	TRBV4-1	.	.	TGCGCCAGCAGCCAACTCATCCCGAACACTGAAGCTTTCTTT	CASSQLIPNTEAFF
TRBJ1-3	TRBV5-1	.	.	TGCGCCAGCAGCTTGATCTCGGGGGGCTCTGGAAACACCATATATTTT	CASSLISGGSGNTIYF
TRBJ2-6	TRBV20-1	many	.	TGCAGTGCTAGAGATGCCCCGGGGATTTCTGGGGCCAACGTCCTGACTTTC	CSARDAPGISGANVLTF
TRBJ2-5	TRBV5-1	many	TRBD1	TGCGCCAGCAGCTGGACCGGGGACAGGGGGCTGGGAGAGACCCAGTACTTC	CASSWTGDRGLGETQYF
TRBJ1-4	TRBV12-3/TRBV12-4	.	.	TGTGCCAGCAGCCTCCTTTTAGGAGAAAAACTGTTTTTT	CASSLLLGEKLFF
TRBJ2-2	TRBV20-1	few	TRBD2	TGCAGTGCCGTGGGGAGGGCCTACACCGGGGAGCTGTTTTTT	CSAVGRAYTGELFF
TRBJ2-3	TRBV4-3	many	.	TGCGCCAGCAGCAGAAGGGATCGGGATACGCAGTATTTT	CASSRRDRDTQYF
TRBJ2-3	TRBV6-5	few	TRBD2	TGTGCCAGCAGTTACTTTACTAGCGCAGATACGCAGTATTTT	CASSYFTSADTQYF
TRBJ2-1	TRBV10-3	many	TRBD1	TGTGCCATCAGTGAGTCTGGGACAGGGGGCTACAATGAGCAGTTCTTC	CAISESGTGGYNEQFF
TRBJ2-1	TRBV6-2/TRBV6-3	.	.	TGTGCCAGCAGTTATCTACTCGGGAGTCGTTCCTACAATGAGCAGTTCTTC	CASSYLLGSRSYNEQFF
TRBJ2-7	TRBV5-1	many	.	TGCGCCAGCAGCTTGGACCATAGCGGTACCTACGAGCAGTACTTC	CASSLDHSGTYEQYF
TRBJ2-3	TRBV20-1	.	TRBD1	TGCAGTTCCCCCGGACAGGGGTTAGATACGCAGTATTTT	CSSPGQGLDTQYF
TRBJ2-3	TRBV28	.	.	TGTGCCAGCAGTACCCCAAGTAACACAGATACGCAGTATTTT	CASSTPSNTDTQYF
TRBJ1-2	TRBV28	.	.	TGTGCCAGCAGTATGGATGGCTACACCTTC	CASSMDGYTF
TRBJ1-1	TRBV6-6	few	.	TGTGCCAGCATCCCCCAGAGGGGCAGGGGATCTGAAGCTTTCTTT	CASIPQRGRGSEAFF
TRBJ2-7	TRBV20-1	.	TRBD2	TGCAGTGCTAGTGGGCCGGGGGGGACCTACGAGCAGTACTTC	CSASGPGGTYEQYF
TRBJ1-1	TRBV20-1	.	TRBD1	TGCAGTGCCTTACCTCCGACAGGGTTAACTGAAGCTTTCTTT	CSALPPTGLTEAFF
TRBJ1-4	TRBV5-1	.	.	TGCGCCAGCAGATCCACAGGGCCGGCTGAAAAACTGTTTTTT	CASRSTGPAEKLFF
TRBJ1-1	TRBV7-8	.	.	TGTGCCAGCAGCTTTGGACGCAATGGGGAGGCTTTCTTT	CASSFGRNGEAFF
TRBJ1-5	TRBV20-1	.	TRBD1	TGCAGTGCTAGCACAGGGGGCGGTCAGCCCCAGCATTTT	CSASTGGGQPQHF
TRBJ2-4	TRBV4-2	many	TRBD1	TGTGCCAGCAGCCTACTCGCGGGACAGGAAAACATTCAGTACTTC	CASSLLAGQENIQYF
TRBJ2-7	TRBV10-3	.	.	TGTGCCATCAGTGAGCAGGGTGGCTACGAGCAGTACTTC	CAISEQGGYEQYF
TRBJ2-2	TRBV15	.	TRBD1	TGTGCCACCAGCAGAGATTTAGGGACAGGAAGGGTCGGGGAGCTGTTTTTT	CATSRDLGTGRVGELFF
TRBJ2-1	TRBV15	.	.	TGTGCCACCAGCAGATCCCAAGTCGCTGAGCAGTTCTTC	CATSRSQVAEQFF
TRBJ1-3	TRBV18	.	.	TGTGCCAGCTCACGCGTACAGACAGGCTCTGGAAACACCATATATTTT	CASSRVQTGSGNTIYF
TRBJ2-1	TRBV5-1	.	TRBD1	TGCGCCAGCAGCACCTCAGGGGGACCCTTCGATGAGCAGTTCTTC	CASSTSGGPFDEQFF
TRBJ2-1	TRBV20-1	few	.	TGCAGTGCAAGTAAGACTAGTCCCCATACCGGTGAGCAGTTCTTC	CSASKTSPHTGEQFF
TRBJ1-2	TRBV20-1	many	.	TGCAGTGCTAGAGAGGCAGGAGGCAGTGACTACACCTTC	CSAREAGGSDYTF
TRBJ2-7	TRBV20-1	few	TRBD2	TGCAGTGCTCCAACTAGCGGGGTTACCTACGAGCAGTACTTC	CSAPTSGVTYEQYF
TRBJ1-5	TRBV27	few	.	TGTGCCAGCAGCCATAATAGCAATCAGCCCCAGCATTTT	CASSHNSNQPQHF
TRBJ2-2	TRBV7-3	.	.	TGTGCCAGCAGCTTAAACCAGGACACCGGGGAGCTGTTTTTT	CASSLNQDTGELFF
TRBJ2-1	TRBV19	.	TRBD2	TGTGCCAGTTCCCTCATAACTAGCGGGAGAGGTAATGAGCAGTTCTTC	CASSLITSGRGNEQFF
TRBJ2-2	TRBV4-3	.	.	TGCGCCAGCAGCCAGGAACACAGGGACACCGGGGAGCTGTTTTTT	CASSQEHRDTGELFF
TRBJ2-7	TRBV6-5	many	.	TGTGCCAGCAGTTACAGTGTTGGGAACCCCTACGAGCAGTACTTC	CASSYSVGNPYEQYF